The present T cell receptor beta chain was sequenced within a study of blood T cells in healthy people across ages. With a J-beta primer mix and a sample-barcoded 5' primer, a second PCR ran 7 to 11 cycles. TCRdb passed the 5' RACE reads through MiXCR, listing each CDR3 protein once. This table holds 850,000 to 1,300,000 distinct CDR3 sequences, around 45% found once. Study results and caveats: Leaving the PBMCs unsorted stopped any conclusive comparison of naive versus antigen-experienced cells. Per million T cells, TCR beta diversity dropped about linearly as age rose.

For this clonotype: Its antigen is as yet unknown.

What was sequenced was blood. The TCR comes from a woman aged 60-70 years in good health.

In DNA form, the CDR3 reads TGCAGCGGAACAGGGGGCTTCTACAATGAGCAGTACTTC. This encodes CSGTGGFYNEQYF. The V and J genes are TRBV29-1 and TRBJ2-1; 9 bases align to TRBD1. The DNA matches TRBJ2-7 better at its end, which makes the J call doubtful. This CDR3 comprises 13 residues. Per germline, CDR1 SQVTM and CDR2 ANQGSEA.